One and the same sample provided the 20 T cell receptor beta chains below, sequenced in a study of beta chain features in type 1 diabetes. The study's findings and limits: All four CD4+ subsets of Type 1 diabetes patients contained TCRB CDR3s that were moderately but significantly shorter.

These TCRs' antigens remain unknown. Reverse transcription of all isolated RNA meant that expressed TCRB transcripts were sequenced. Clones were sequenced by immunoSEQ multiplex PCR, and TCRdb holds only the in-frame ones, with some missing. There are around 180,000 clones in the sample; roughly 8% occur only once, and about 0.9% lies in the top ten. Sample: central memory CD4+ T cells from blood. These receptors all stem from a woman in her thirties or forties with type 1 diabetes.

This chain links TRBV15 with TRBJ1-1; no definite D call. V dropped 6 bases and J dropped 7 bases, with 12 bases sitting between them. This CDR3 has 12 amino acids. Looked up from germline, CDR1 is LNHNV and CDR2 is YYDKDF (reference sequence). The CDR3 bases are TGTGCCACCAGTGAGAGGGTTAGTGAAGCTTTCTTT. Translation: CATSERVSEAFF.

The chain couples TRBV19 to TRBJ2-3; 9 positions match TRBD1. The CDR3 has 14 amino acids. Per the germline V gene, CDR1 is LNHDA and CDR2 is SQIVND (reference sequence). V gave up 10 bases and J gave up 2 bases; unmatched junction bases: 7. The CDR3, as DNA: TGTGCCATCTCGGACAGGGGATACACAGATACGCAGTATTTT. Its translation is CAISDRGYTDTQYF. Combining the CDR3 with reference TRBV19 and TRBJ2-3 gives the whole variable domain DGGITQSPKYLFRKEGQNVTLSCEQNLNHDAMYWYRQDPGQGLRLIYYSQIVNDFQKGDIAEGYSVSREKKESFPLTVTSAQKNPTAFYLCAISDRGYTDTQYFGPGTRLTVL.

The gene calls are TRBV5-1 and TRBJ2-4; 7 nucleotides agree with TRBD1. V was pared by 0 bases and J by 6 bases, with 0 bases of the junction left unmatched. Germline CDR1 and CDR2: SGHRS and YFSETQ. The CDR3 is 13 residues long. The CDR3 loop is CASSLGDRNIQYF. The CDR3 DNA is TGCGCCAGCAGCTTGGGGGACAGAAACATTCAGTACTTC.

The sample holds a few counts of this clone. One end of the junction fails to match germline, which may point to a read error. V usage is TRBV4-3 and J usage is TRBJ2-1; no clear D gene. The V gene's germline CDR1 is LGHNA and CDR2 YSLEER. The length of the CDR3 is 12 residues. DNA for the CDR3: TGCGCCAGTAGCCTCGCAGACAATGAGCAGTTCTTC. It translates to CASSLADNEQFF.

The chain combines TRBV7-3 with TRBJ2-7; 9 bases align to TRBD1. CDR1 SGHTA and CDR2 FQGTGA come from the germline V gene. With V trimmed by 5 bases and J by 4 bases, 9 bases remained unmatched. The length of the CDR3 is 15 residues. CDR3 in DNA: TGTGCCAGCAGCCCGCGGGGACAGGGCCTTTACGAGCAGTACTTC. It encodes CASSPRGQGLYEQYF.

This clone was seen once. This chain links TRBV28 with TRBJ1-6; TRBD1 matches 7 bases. Germline CDR1 MDHEN, CDR2 SYDVKM. Trimming at V came to 2 bases and at J to 6 bases, leaving 1 base not matched to a gene. The CDR3 covers 14 residues. The CDR3 sequence: CASSLNRGNSPLHF. The CDR3, as DNA: TGTGCCAGCAGTTTAAACAGGGGTAATTCACCCCTCCACTTT.

The sample holds one count of this clone. This chain links TRBV18 with TRBJ2-5; TRBD1 might be the D (6 bases). The tail of the sequence fits TRBJ2-7 better, so the J call may be wrong. The germline gives CDR1 KGHSH, CDR2 LQKENI. The CDR3 runs 13 residues. In nucleotides, the CDR3 is TGTGCCAGCTCACCCCGGACAGACTACGAGCAGTACTTC. Encoded protein: CASSPRTDYEQYF.

This clone was picked up a small number of times. The rearrangement joins TRBV28 to TRBJ2-1, with D possibly matching TRBD2 (5 bases). Germline V gives CDR1 MDHEN, CDR2 SYDVKM. This CDR3 spans 16 amino acids. Deletions cut 10 bases from V and 8 bases from J, with 27 bases between. The CDR3, as DNA: TGTGCCACAACCTTTGGGATTGGGAACCCAGCGGATGAGCAGTTCTTC. It yields the protein CATTFGIGNPADEQFF.

V gene TRBV7-3 combines with J gene TRBJ1-2; D gene ambiguous. The CDR3 is 16 amino acids. V shed 0 bases and J shed 4 bases, with 15 bases lying between them. CDR1 SGHTA and CDR2 FQGTGA come from the germline V gene. The CDR3 protein is CASSLTPDYPPYGYTF. The CDR3 DNA is TGTGCCAGCAGCTTAACACCGGACTATCCGCCCTATGGCTACACCTTC.

This clone has a handful of counts. The chain employs TRBV4-2 and TRBJ2-3; D is possibly TRBD2 (6 bases). The CDR3 is 13 amino acids. Germline values: CDR1 LGHNA, CDR2 YNFKEQ. Trimming took 6 bases from V and 8 from J, leaving 15 bases between them. This chain's CDR3 is CASRPEGLGTQYF. The CDR3 region has the DNA TGTGCCAGCAGACCTGAGGGACTGGGTACGCAGTATTTT.

This chain connects TRBV13 to TRBJ2-3, with a tentative D call TRBD1 (5 bases). V was cut by 4 bases and J by 0 bases, with 14 bases left in between. This CDR3 region has 16 residues. Germline V gene sequence: CDR1 PRHDT, CDR2 FYEKMQ (reference sequence). The CDR3 region has the DNA TGTGCCAGCAGCTACCACCTTGGGGCGAGCACAGATACGCAGTATTTT. Translation gives CASSYHLGASTDTQYF. Combining the CDR3 with reference TRBV13 and TRBJ2-3 gives the whole variable domain AAGVIQSPRHLIKEKRETATLKCYPIPRHDTVYWYQQGPGQDPQFLISFYEKMQSDKGSIPDRFSAQQFSDYHSELNMSSLELGDSALYFCASSYHLGASTDTQYFGPGTRLTVL.

This clone has just a few counts. The CDR3 DNA is TGTGCCAGCCACAGGGGGAACACTGAAGCTTTCTTT. This sequence encodes CASHRGNTEAFF. The chain recombines TRBV18 with TRBJ1-1; the match to TRBD1 covers 7 bases. Losses at the gene ends were 8 bases for V and 1 base for J; bases not matched to a gene: 1. Germline CDR1 reads KGHSH; CDR2 reads LQKENI. This CDR3 contains 12 residues. Full variable domain (remainder filled in from reference TRBV18 and TRBJ1-1): NAGVMQNPRHLVRRRGQEARLRCSPMKGHSHVYWYRQLPEEGLKFMVYLQKENIIDESGMPKERFSAEFPKEGPSILRIQQVVRGDSAAYFCASHRGNTEAFFGQGTRLTVV.

This clone has only a few counts. This chain links TRBV9 with TRBJ2-3; D possibly corresponds to TRBD1 (6 bases). This CDR3 is built from 15 residues. Trimming left V 2 bases short and J 4 bases short, with 14 bases between. Looked up from germline, CDR1 is SGDLS and CDR2 is YYNGEE. The CDR3 spells CASSVQRQGPDTQYF. In nucleotides, the CDR3 is TGTGCCAGCAGCGTCCAGCGTCAGGGGCCAGATACGCAGTATTTT.

This clone was found a few times. The chain has TRBV7-8 and TRBJ2-2; D might be TRBD1 (5 bases). The CDR3 length is 15 residues. Trimming took off 1 base at V and 5 bases at J, with 11 bases between the two ends. Germline values: CDR1 SGHVS, CDR2 FQNEAQ. CDR3 in amino acids: CASSLVGQATGELFF. The CDR3 coding sequence is TGTGCCAGCAGCTTAGTAGGACAAGCTACCGGGGAGCTGTTTTTT.

This clone turned up a few times. The chain recombines TRBV7-3 with TRBJ2-3; D might be TRBD2 (6 bases). Germline CDR1 SGHTA, CDR2 FQGTGA. CDR3 size: 14 residues. The V gene lost 6 bases and the J gene lost 1 base, with 11 bases spanning the gap. The CDR3 loop reads CASRQGGGTDTQYF. As DNA, the CDR3 is TGTGCCAGCAGGCAGGGCGGGGGCACAGATACGCAGTATTTT.

This clone was found a few times. The V gene is TRBV4-2, the J gene TRBJ1-2; 9 bases match TRBD1. This CDR3 is built from 15 residues. The V gene's germline CDR1 is LGHNA and CDR2 YNFKEQ. J lost 8 bases, V lost 0 bases, and 7 bases had no gene match. As DNA, the CDR3 is TGTGCCAGCAGCCAAGACCCGGGACAGGGATTCGGCTACACCTTC. It translates to CASSQDPGQGFGYTF.

This clone was found a few times. CDR3 residues: CASSSGLAGLTDTQYF. DNA for the CDR3: TGTGCCAGCAGCTCTGGACTAGCGGGGCTCACAGATACGCAGTATTTT. The rearrangement joins TRBV5-4 to TRBJ2-3; 12 bases are shared with TRBD2. After removal of 3 bases from V and 2 bases from J, the junction contained 4 bases not matched to a gene. The CDR3 is made up of 16 amino acids. In germline, CDR1 is SGHNT, CDR2 YYREEE (reference sequence).

In its sample, this clone was seen a few times. V gene TRBV7-2 combines with J gene TRBJ1-1, with 7 bases that match TRBD1. Germline CDR1 reads SGHTA; CDR2 reads FQGNSA. With 7 bases clipped from V and 7 bases from J, the junction kept 9 bases outside the gene matches. The CDR3 is made up of 13 amino acids. The CDR3 spells CASTPQGGHEAFF. The CDR3 coding sequence is TGTGCCAGCACCCCCCAGGGGGGACATGAAGCTTTCTTT.

This clone was seen a few times. The rearrangement joins TRBV18 to TRBJ1-2; D remains ambiguous. CDR3 length: 12 amino acids. The V and J ends lost 3 bases and 8 bases respectively, with 10 bases between them. The germline V gene has CDR1 KGHSH and CDR2 LQKENI. CDR3 sequence reads: CASSPADGGYTF. CDR3 nucleotide sequence: TGTGCCAGCTCACCGGCCGACGGGGGCTACACCTTC.

The sample holds a few counts of this clone. The gene calls are TRBV7-9 and TRBJ2-1; 10 bases fit TRBD2. Trimming at V came to 3 bases and at J to 8 bases, leaving 7 bases not matched to a gene. Germline lookup yields CDR1 SEHNR and CDR2 FQNEAQ (reference sequence). The CDR3 has 15 amino acids. The CDR3 nucleotides are TGTGCCAGCAGCTTGATCCTAGCGGGGGAGGATGAGCAGTTCTTC. Residues: CASSLILAGEDEQFF.